This TCR beta chain is from a study of cytomegalovirus exposure and HLA in healthy donors. The V end was cut by 2 bases, the J end by 7 bases, with 14 bases between. Looked up from germline, CDR1 is MNHNS and CDR2 is SASEGT. The CDR3 has 14 amino acids. PCR was performed using 60 Vbeta and 13 Jbeta primers. The protocol was immunoSEQ multiplex PCR, while the TCRdb copy is restricted to in-frame clones and leaves out a portion. Among about 140,000 clones listed, roughly 77% were seen once. Sequencing input: PBMCs. This sequence joins TRBV6-1 and TRBJ1-2; D is possibly TRBD1 (6 bases). The source is a man younger than 45 in good health. The CDR3 loop reads CASSEWTAPGGYTF. The CDR3 nucleotides are TGTGCCAGCAGTGAATGGACAGCCCCCGGTGGCTACACCTTC.